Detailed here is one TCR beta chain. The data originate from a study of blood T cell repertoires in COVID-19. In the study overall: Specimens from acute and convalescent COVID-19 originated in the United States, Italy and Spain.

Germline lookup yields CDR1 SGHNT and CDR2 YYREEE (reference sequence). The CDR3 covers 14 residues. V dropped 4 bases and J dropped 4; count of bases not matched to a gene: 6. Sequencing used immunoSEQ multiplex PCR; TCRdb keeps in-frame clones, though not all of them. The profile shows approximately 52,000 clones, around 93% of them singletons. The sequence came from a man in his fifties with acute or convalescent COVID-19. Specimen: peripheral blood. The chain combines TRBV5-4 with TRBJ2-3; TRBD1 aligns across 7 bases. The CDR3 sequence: CASSPGQIPDTQYF. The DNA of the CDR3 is TGTGCCAGCAGCCCGGGACAGATTCCAGATACGCAGTATTTT.